This TCR beta chain was sequenced for a study of identical twins (dated by TCRdb to the mid-2010s). Regarding the complete study: To test whether fetal clonotypes persist, the study used deep sequencing on TCR alpha and beta repertoires from monozygotic twins, unrelated adults of various ages, and cord blood. To rule out contamination, replicate twin experiments were performed at different times with different library preparation protocols.

This clonotype was counted only a few times. The antigen it binds to is not known. No per-base quality is available; no much larger clone lies one base away. CDR1 is given as DFQATT and CDR2 as SNEGSKA, both from the germline V gene (reference sequence). Relative to germline, V is 2 bases shorter and J is 2 bases shorter, with 13 bases between their ends. Spanning cysteine to phenylalanine, the CDR3 consists of 15 amino acids. The kept DNA is CDR3 alone, 45 bases in frame from the first base. All donors were healthy Caucasians. The researchers also sequenced three unrelated adults who were not twins: a male aged 18 to 30, a male aged 50 to 59, and a female aged 50 to 59. Miltenyi CD45RO+ enrichment and human naive T-cell isolation kits were used to isolate memory (CD45RO+) and naive T cells from PBMC. Broader findings and caveats from the paper: A weaker excess of twin sharing was found in beta out-of-frame sequences because the signal-to-noise ratio was lowered by fewer shared sequences. Fewer insertions were carried by abundant cord blood beta clonotypes; a weaker similar trend was observed in young adult naive repertoires, while no such trend was observed in memory repertoires. Out-of-frame TCR alpha sharing in monozygotic twins was systematically underestimated by recombination models, whereas sharing between unrelated individuals was in agreement with the recombination models. Compared with coincidental sharing between unrelated individuals, an excess of low generation-probability sequences was observed among out-of-frame TCR alpha sequences shared between twins. Because the same donors could not be followed over many years, conclusions were based on cross-sectional statistical analysis. Invariant T cells such as MAIT and iNKT could partly confound zero-insertion analyses, though diverse VJ usage argued against this for most clonotypes.

The library was made by 5' RACE. The reads were generated on an Illumina HiSeq 2000. A universal primer binding site was introduced by template switching, and a unique molecular identifier was present in the final cDNA, enabling accurate counting of TCR cDNA molecules. Specific primers in the conserved constant-segment region were used to synthesize first-strand cDNA for the TCR alpha and beta chains. Each cDNA library was double barcoded, with a SMART-Mk sample barcode plus Illumina barcodes, to control for contamination. TruSeq adapter sequences along with Illumina sample barcodes were introduced in two successive PCR steps. Sequencing of the TCR alpha and beta cDNA libraries was done on the Illumina HiSeq platform using custom primers. On the authors' methods: MiGEC was used to process raw reads and extract unique molecular identifiers, and MiXCR was used to find CDR3 positions. For each individual, recombination models were inferred using an EM algorithm with the repgenHMM and IGoR tools. The tcR package in R was used for shared clonotype analysis, with sharing normalized by the product of cloneset sizes. Out-of-frame nonproductive sequences were analyzed to study raw recombination free of thymic and clonal selection effects. TCRdb reanalyzed the raw reads on its own, using fastp at Q25 for trimming and MiXCR for clone calling, and kept in-frame beta chains. Rows are combined by CDR3 protein, so each entry shows the most common genes and DNA. For this entry, the V and J calls and clone size follow TCRdb and not the study's own pipeline. For this sample the table gives some 330,000 distinct CDR3 sequences, of which roughly 9% were detected only once. The ten top clones hold about 8.1% of the sample.

The V and J segments used are TRBV20-1 and TRBJ1-3; the best D guess is TRBD1, with 6 bases matching. This receptor was obtained from a woman aged 45-65 years in good health. Sequenced: naive T cells sorted from blood. Sample cell subset or site, as interpreted from the label and publication: cells isolated with a human naive T-cell isolation kit. The nucleotide sequence reads as follows: TGCAGTGCTAGACCGGCTTACAGGGCTGGAAACACCATATATTTT. The translation is CSARPAYRAGNTIYF.